This T cell receptor beta chain appears in the sequencing data of a study of blood T cells in healthy people across ages. Using a J-beta primer mix together with a sample-barcoded 5' primer, a second PCR was run for roughly 7 to 12 cycles. One entry per CDR3 protein, called by TCRdb with MiXCR from the 5' RACE reads. Altogether approximately 1,000,000 distinct CDR3 sequences are present, 35% to 50% being singletons, with the ten largest covering about 19%. Germline V gives CDR1 LGHDT, CDR2 YNNKEL (reference sequence). V lost 5 bases and J lost 5; bases outside the gene matches: 8. The CDR3 has 15 residues.

The TCR originated in a woman in her sixties or seventies in good health. Sequenced sample: blood. The chain is built from TRBV3-1 and TRBJ2-2; 7 nucleotides agree with TRBD2. The DNA of the CDR3 is TGTGCCAGCAGCGTCGCGGGAGCGCGGACCGGGGAGCTGTTTTTT. This sequence encodes CASSVAGARTGELFF.